Below, 18 T cell receptor beta chains from the same sample are listed, as sequenced in a study of blood T cell repertoires in COVID-19. Method: immunoSEQ multiplex PCR; TCRdb's copy keeps in-frame clones and lacks some. Seen here are 350,000 to 550,000 clones, roughly 91% observed once, and the top ten hold approximately 4.5%. The sequenced sample consisted of peripheral blood. These receptors were obtained from a woman in her thirties with acute or convalescent COVID-19.

The genes are TRBV4-1 and TRBJ2-7; 7 bases line up with TRBD1. The junction had 13 bases not matched to a gene; V was cut back by 0 bases and J by 2 bases. CDR1 is MGHRA, CDR2 YSYEKL, per germline. The CDR3 spans 18 residues. CDR3 loop: CASSQDKTGTEFTYEQYF. The CDR3, as DNA: TGCGCCAGCAGCCAAGACAAAACCGGGACAGAGTTTACCTACGAGCAGTACTTC.

This chain links TRBV5-1 with TRBJ2-1, with 12 bases lining up with TRBD2. This CDR3 spans 15 amino acids. From germline, CDR1 is SGHRS and CDR2 YFSETQ. V shed 4 bases, J shed 7 bases, and the junction held 6 bases outside the gene matches. The CDR3 nucleotides read TGCGCCAGCAGCCTTCTAGCGGGGGGGCCAAATGAGCAGTTCTTC. It specifies CASSLLAGGPNEQFF.

The V gene is TRBV4-1, the J gene TRBJ2-2, with TRBD2 matching 11 bases. Unmatched junction bases numbered 11, after V lost 1 base and J lost 16 bases. CDR3 length equals 15 residues. In germline, CDR1 is MGHRA, CDR2 YSYEKL. This chain's CDR3 is CASSQGLAGTLVTFF. The DNA for the CDR3 is TGCGCCAGCAGCCAAGGACTAGCGGGGACCCTAGTAACGTTTTTT.

The chain joins TRBV28 to TRBJ2-1; TRBD2 might be the D (7 bases). V was trimmed by 6 bases and J by 2 bases, leaving 8 bases between them. The CDR3 has 13 residues. CDR1 and CDR2 from the germline V gene are MDHEN and SYDVKM. The CDR3 sequence is CASSGGPYNEQFF. The CDR3 DNA reads as TGTGCCAGCAGCGGGGGGCCCTACAATGAGCAGTTCTTC.

The chain uses TRBV3-1 (or the pseudogene TRBV3-2) and TRBJ1-4; 7 bases align to TRBD1. V lost 3 bases and J lost 2; bases outside the gene matches: 3. The CDR3 covers 15 residues. The germline V gene encodes CDR1 LGHDT and CDR2 YNNKEL (reference sequence). This CDR3 reads CASSQQGETNEKLFF. The CDR3 DNA sequence: TGTGCCAGCAGCCAGCAGGGGGAGACTAATGAAAAACTGTTTTTT.

This clone appeared a few times. The chain couples TRBV7-2 to TRBJ2-3; 8 bases align to TRBD2. Trimming at V came to 3 bases and at J to 7 bases, leaving 12 bases not matched to a gene. The CDR3 runs to 16 residues. Germline CDR1 is SGHTA and CDR2 is FQGNSA. The CDR3 DNA reads TGTGCCAGCAGCTTGAGTTGGAGCGGGGGAAGTTATACGCAGTATTTT. Translated, it gives CASSLSWSGGSYTQYF.

The chain is built from TRBV30 and TRBJ1-2; possibly TRBD1 for D (5 bases). This CDR3 has 18 residues. Germline V gene sequence: CDR1 GTSNPN, CDR2 SVGIG (reference sequence). V gave up 3 bases and J gave up 4 bases, with 27 bases separating them. CDR3 in amino acids: CAWRTPKGTAPMGYGYTF. In DNA form, the CDR3 reads TGTGCCTGGAGGACCCCTAAAGGGACTGCACCAATGGGCTATGGCTACACCTTC.

DNA for the CDR3: TGTGCCAGCAGCCCGACAGGGGGCACTGAAGCTTTCTTT. It is translated as CASSPTGGTEAFF. This chain links TRBV7-9 with TRBJ1-1; 9 nucleotides match TRBD1. The CDR3 length is 13 residues. V lost 5 bases to trimming and J lost 4 bases; unmatched junction nucleotides: 2. The germline CDR1 and CDR2 sequences are SEHNR and FQNEAQ (reference sequence).

The chain combines TRBV3-1 (or the pseudogene TRBV3-2) with TRBJ2-5; 9 bases agree with TRBD1. Trimming cost V 3 bases and J 5 bases; bases outside gene matches: 4. The CDR3 runs to 14 residues. Germline assignment: CDR1 LGHDT and CDR2 YNNKEL (reference sequence). For the CDR3, the DNA is TGTGCCAGCAGCCATTTGGACAGGGGTGAGACCCAGTACTTC. Amino acids: CASSHLDRGETQYF.

The J gene is TRBJ1-1, the V gene TRBV11-2; D unresolved. Germline-derived CDR1 and CDR2 are SGHAT and FQNNGV. The CDR3 length is 15 residues. The V gene lost 0 bases and the J gene lost 5 bases, with 13 bases spanning the gap. The CDR3 here is CASSLDLRRGTEAFF. DNA for the CDR3: TGTGCCAGCAGCTTAGATCTAAGACGGGGAACTGAAGCTTTCTTT.

This clone was seen a handful of times. The chain combines TRBV4-1 with TRBJ2-1; 8 bases line up with TRBD1. The ends lost 1 base at V and 1 base at J; junction bases unmatched: 9. This CDR3 region has 18 residues. Per the germline V gene, CDR1 is MGHRA and CDR2 is YSYEKL. CDR3 in DNA: TGCGCCAGCAGCCAAGGGGCTACGGGGACAGGATCCTACAATGAGCAGTTCTTC. Protein sequence: CASSQGATGTGSYNEQFF.

The chain recombines TRBV5-1 with TRBJ2-4; TRBD1 is a possible D gene (6 bases). Looked up from germline, CDR1 is SGHRS and CDR2 is YFSETQ. The ends were cut back, 4 bases at V and 0 bases at J, with 20 bases in the middle. The CDR3 covers 18 residues. CDR3 coding DNA: TGCGCCAGCAGCGTTTCCGGGACAATGTCTTTAGCCAAAAACATTCAGTACTTC. It codes for CASSVSGTMSLAKNIQYF.

As DNA, the CDR3 is TGTGCCAGCAGTCATACGGACAGGGGAGGTTTCGACGAGCAGTACTTC. Protein product: CASSHTDRGGFDEQYF. The rearrangement joins TRBV27 to TRBJ2-7; 9 positions match TRBD1. The CDR3 totals 16 residues. The junction had 13 bases not matched to a gene; V was cut back by 5 bases and J by 5 bases. Germline V gene data show CDR1 as MNHEY and CDR2 as SMNVEV (reference sequence).

This sequence joins TRBV6-5 and TRBJ2-5; 9 bases align to TRBD1. With 6 bases clipped from V and 2 bases from J, the junction kept 4 bases outside the gene matches. Per germline, CDR1 MNHEY and CDR2 SVGAGI. The CDR3 loop spans 14 amino acids. CDR3 residues: CASSRGQGQETQYF. In DNA form, the CDR3 reads TGTGCCAGCAGCCGCGGACAGGGGCAAGAGACCCAGTACTTC.

V is TRBV7-3 and J is TRBJ2-3, with a tentative D call TRBD2 (5 bases). The CDR3 runs 13 residues. Trimming left V 7 bases short and J 6 bases short, with 14 bases between. Germline-derived CDR1 and CDR2 are SGHTA and FQGTGA. CDR3 in amino acids: CASTPNPGDTQYF. The CDR3 DNA sequence: TGTGCCAGCACCCCAAACCCGGGGGATACGCAGTATTTT.

The chain recombines TRBV24-1 with TRBJ2-5; tentative D call: TRBD2 (6 bases). The CDR3 is 16 amino acids. V gave up 4 bases and J gave up 7 bases, with 21 bases separating them. Germline-derived CDR1 and CDR2 are KGHDR and SFDVKD. This CDR3 reads CATSEEEGSSRGTQYF. DNA of the CDR3: TGTGCCACCAGTGAGGAGGAGGGTTCCTCCCGGGGGACCCAGTACTTC.

The chain combines TRBV12-3 or TRBV12-4 with TRBJ2-7; D gene unclear. Trimming shortened V by 3 bases and J by 2 bases, and 8 bases separated the two germline ends. The CDR3 extends over 13 amino acids. CDR3: CASSFLSTYEQYF. The CDR3 region has the DNA TGTGCCAGCAGTTTTCTCAGTACCTACGAGCAGTACTTC.

CDR3 nucleotides: TGTGCCTGGAGGCCAAGACTCTATGGCTACACCTTC. As protein: CAWRPRLYGYTF. This rearrangement joins TRBV30 to TRBJ1-2; D is unresolved. CDR3 length: 12 residues. Trimming stripped 3 bases from V and 4 bases from J, with 9 bases between. Germline V lookup: CDR1 GTSNPN, CDR2 SVGIG (reference sequence).